This T cell receptor beta chain was captured by sequencing in a study of CD8 T cells in Susac syndrome. Germline V gene lookup returns CDR1 MDHEN and CDR2 SYDVKM. The CDR3 runs 17 residues. V dropped 5 bases and J dropped 3 bases, with 19 bases sitting between them. Random hexamers were used to reverse transcribe the RNA input (about 0.5 to 1 ug). TCRdb processed the immunoSEQ multiplex PCR reads anew with MiXCR; each CDR3 protein has one entry. This sample carries about 300,000 distinct CDR3 sequences, roughly 90% of them seen once, and the ten largest clones take roughly 0.2%. Sequenced: CD8+ T cells from PBMCs. This receptor was identified in a human donor with multiple sclerosis. The rearrangement joins TRBV28 to TRBJ2-2; D is unclear. In DNA form, the CDR3 reads TGTGCCAGCAGTCCCCTGGTGGTTTCGATAGACACCGGGGAGCTGTTTTTT. Amino acid sequence: CASSPLVVSIDTGELFF.